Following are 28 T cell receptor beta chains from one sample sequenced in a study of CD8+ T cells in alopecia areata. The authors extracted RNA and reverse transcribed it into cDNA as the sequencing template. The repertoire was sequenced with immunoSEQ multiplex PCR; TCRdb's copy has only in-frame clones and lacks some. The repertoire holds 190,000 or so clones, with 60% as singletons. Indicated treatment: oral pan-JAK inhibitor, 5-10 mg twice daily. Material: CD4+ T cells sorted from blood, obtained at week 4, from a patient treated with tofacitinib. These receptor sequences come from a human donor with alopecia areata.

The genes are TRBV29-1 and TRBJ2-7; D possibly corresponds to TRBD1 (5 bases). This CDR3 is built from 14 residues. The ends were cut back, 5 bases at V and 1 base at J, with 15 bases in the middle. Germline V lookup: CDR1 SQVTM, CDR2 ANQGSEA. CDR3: CSVSKVGVSYEQYF. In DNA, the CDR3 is TGCAGCGTTTCTAAGGTAGGGGTATCCTACGAGCAGTACTTC.

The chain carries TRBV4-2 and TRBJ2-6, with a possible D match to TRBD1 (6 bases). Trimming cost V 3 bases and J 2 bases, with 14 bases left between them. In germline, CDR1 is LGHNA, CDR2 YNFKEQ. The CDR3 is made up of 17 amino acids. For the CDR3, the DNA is TGTGCCAGCAGCCAGACCGGCACAGGGACTGGGGCCAACGTCCTGACTTTC. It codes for CASSQTGTGTGANVLTF.

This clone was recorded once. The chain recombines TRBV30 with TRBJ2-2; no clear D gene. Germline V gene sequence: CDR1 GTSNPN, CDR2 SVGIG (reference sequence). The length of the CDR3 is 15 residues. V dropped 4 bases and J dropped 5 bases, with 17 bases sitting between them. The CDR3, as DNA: TGTGCCTGGACTATGGACCCTGGTGGGACCGGGGAGCTGTTTTTT. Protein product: CAWTMDPGGTGELFF.

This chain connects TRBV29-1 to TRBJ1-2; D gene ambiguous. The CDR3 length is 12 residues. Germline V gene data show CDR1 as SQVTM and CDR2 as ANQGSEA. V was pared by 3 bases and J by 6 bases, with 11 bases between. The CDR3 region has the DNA TGCAGCGTTGAGCTGCTAACTGATGGCTACACCTTC. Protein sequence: CSVELLTDGYTF.

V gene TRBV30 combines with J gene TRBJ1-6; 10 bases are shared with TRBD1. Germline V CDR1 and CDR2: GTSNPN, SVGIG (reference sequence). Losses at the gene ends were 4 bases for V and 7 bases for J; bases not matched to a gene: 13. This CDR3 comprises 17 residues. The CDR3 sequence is CAWTRYWDRGGNSPLHF. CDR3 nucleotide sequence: TGTGCCTGGACCAGATACTGGGACAGGGGCGGCAATTCACCCCTCCACTTT.

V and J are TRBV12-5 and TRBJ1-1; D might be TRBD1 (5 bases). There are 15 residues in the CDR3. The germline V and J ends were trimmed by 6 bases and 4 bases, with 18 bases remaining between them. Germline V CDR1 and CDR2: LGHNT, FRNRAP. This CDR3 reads CASGTGFQGATEAFF. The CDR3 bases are TGTGCTAGTGGGACTGGATTCCAAGGGGCCACTGAAGCTTTCTTT.

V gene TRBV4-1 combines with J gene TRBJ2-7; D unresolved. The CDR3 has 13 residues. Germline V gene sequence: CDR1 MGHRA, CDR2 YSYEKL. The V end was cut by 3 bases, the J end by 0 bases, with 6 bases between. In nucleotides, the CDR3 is TGCGCCAGCAGCCAGAGTCACTCCTACGAGCAGTACTTC. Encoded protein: CASSQSHSYEQYF.

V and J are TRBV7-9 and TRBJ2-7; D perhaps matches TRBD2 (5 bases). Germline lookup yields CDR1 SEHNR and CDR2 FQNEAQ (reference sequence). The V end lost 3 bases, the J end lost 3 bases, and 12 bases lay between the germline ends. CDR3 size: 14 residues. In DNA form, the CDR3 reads TGTGCCAGCAGCTTCTCTCCCGACTACTACGAGCAGTACTTC. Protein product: CASSFSPDYYEQYF. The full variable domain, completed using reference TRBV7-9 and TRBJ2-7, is DTGVSQNPRHKITKRGQNVTFRCDPISEHNRLYWYRQTLGQGPEFLTYFQNEAQLEKSRLLSDRFSAERPKGSFSTLEIQRTEQGDSAMYLCASSFSPDYYEQYFGPGTRLTVT.

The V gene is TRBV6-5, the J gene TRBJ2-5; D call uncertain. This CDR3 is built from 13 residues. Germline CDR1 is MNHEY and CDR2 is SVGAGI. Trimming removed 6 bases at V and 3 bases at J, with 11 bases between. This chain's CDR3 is CASRGSPKETQYF. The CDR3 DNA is TGTGCCAGCAGGGGAAGTCCGAAAGAGACCCAGTACTTC.

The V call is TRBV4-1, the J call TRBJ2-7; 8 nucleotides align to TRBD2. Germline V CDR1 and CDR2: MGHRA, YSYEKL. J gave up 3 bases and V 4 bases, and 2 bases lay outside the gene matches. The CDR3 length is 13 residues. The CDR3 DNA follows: TGCGCCAGCAGCCTAAGCGGGGGCTACGAGCAGTACTTC. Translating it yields CASSLSGGYEQYF.

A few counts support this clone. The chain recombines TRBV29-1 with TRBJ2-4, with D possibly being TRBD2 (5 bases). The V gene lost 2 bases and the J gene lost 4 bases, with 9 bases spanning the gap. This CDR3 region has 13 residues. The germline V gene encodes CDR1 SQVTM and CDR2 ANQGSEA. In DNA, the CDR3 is TGCAGCGTTGAAAACAGAGGGAAAAACATTCAGTACTTC. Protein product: CSVENRGKNIQYF.

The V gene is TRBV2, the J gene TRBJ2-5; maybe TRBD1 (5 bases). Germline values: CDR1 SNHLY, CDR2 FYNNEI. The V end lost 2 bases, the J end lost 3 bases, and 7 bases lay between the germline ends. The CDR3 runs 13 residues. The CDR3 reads CASSEFREETQYF. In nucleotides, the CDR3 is TGTGCCAGCAGTGAATTCAGGGAAGAGACCCAGTACTTC.

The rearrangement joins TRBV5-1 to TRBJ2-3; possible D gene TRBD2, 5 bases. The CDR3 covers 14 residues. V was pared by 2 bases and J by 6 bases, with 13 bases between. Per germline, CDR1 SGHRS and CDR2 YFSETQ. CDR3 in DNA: TGCGCCAGCAGCTTCTCCGCCCCGGGGGATACGCAGTATTTT. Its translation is CASSFSAPGDTQYF. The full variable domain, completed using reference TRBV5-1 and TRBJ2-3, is KAGVTQTPRYLIKTRGQQVTLSCSPISGHRSVSWYQQTPGQGLQFLFEYFSETQRNKGNFPGRFSGRQFSNSRSEMNVSTLELGDSALYLCASSFSAPGDTQYFGPGTRLTVL.

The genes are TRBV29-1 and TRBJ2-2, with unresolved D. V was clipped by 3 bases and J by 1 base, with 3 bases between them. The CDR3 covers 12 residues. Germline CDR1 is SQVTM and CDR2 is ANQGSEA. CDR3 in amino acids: CSVDKNTGELFF. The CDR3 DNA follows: TGCAGCGTTGACAAGAACACCGGGGAGCTGTTTTTT.

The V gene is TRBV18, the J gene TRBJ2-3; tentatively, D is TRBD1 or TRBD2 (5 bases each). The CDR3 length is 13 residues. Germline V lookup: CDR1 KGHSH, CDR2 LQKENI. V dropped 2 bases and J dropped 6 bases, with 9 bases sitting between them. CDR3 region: CASSPEGPDTQYF. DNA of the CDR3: TGTGCCAGCTCACCAGAGGGGCCCGATACGCAGTATTTT. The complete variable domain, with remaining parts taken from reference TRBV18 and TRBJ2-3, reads NAGVMQNPRHLVRRRGQEARLRCSPMKGHSHVYWYRQLPEEGLKFMVYLQKENIIDESGMPKERFSAEFPKEGPSILRIQQVVRGDSAAYFCASSPEGPDTQYFGPGTRLTVL.

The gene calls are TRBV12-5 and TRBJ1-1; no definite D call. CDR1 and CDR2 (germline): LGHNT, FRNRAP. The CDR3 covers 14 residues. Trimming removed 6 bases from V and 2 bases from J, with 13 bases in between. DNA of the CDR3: TGTGCTAGTGGCCTCACCGGGGTAAACACTGAAGCTTTCTTT. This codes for CASGLTGVNTEAFF.

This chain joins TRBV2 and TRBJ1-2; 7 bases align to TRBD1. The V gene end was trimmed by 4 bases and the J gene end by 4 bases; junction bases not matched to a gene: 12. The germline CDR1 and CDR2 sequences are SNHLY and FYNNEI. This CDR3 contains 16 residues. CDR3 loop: CASSGLTGTKTYGYTF. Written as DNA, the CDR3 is TGTGCCAGCAGTGGATTGACAGGGACAAAGACCTATGGCTACACCTTC.

The DNA of the CDR3 is TGCAGCGTTGAGGGCGGTGTAAGAGGCTACACCTTC. Translated: CSVEGGVRGYTF. The chain joins TRBV29-1 to TRBJ1-2; D is undetermined. CDR3 size: 12 residues. CDR1 and CDR2 from the germline V gene are SQVTM and ANQGSEA. V lost 3 bases and J 8 bases, leaving 13 bases between the germline ends. The whole variable domain, remainder taken from reference TRBV29-1 and TRBJ1-2, is SAVISQKPSRDICQRGTSLTIQCQVDSQVTMMFWYRQQPGQSLTLIATANQGSEATYESGFVIDKFPISRPNLTFSTLTVSNMSPEDSSIYLCSVEGGVRGYTFGSGTRLTVV.

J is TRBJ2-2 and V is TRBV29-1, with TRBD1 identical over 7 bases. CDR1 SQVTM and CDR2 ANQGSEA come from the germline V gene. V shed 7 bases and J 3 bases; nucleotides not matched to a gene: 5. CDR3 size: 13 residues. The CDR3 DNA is TGCAGCGCCAGACAGGGCCACACCGGGGAGCTGTTTTTT. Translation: CSARQGHTGELFF.

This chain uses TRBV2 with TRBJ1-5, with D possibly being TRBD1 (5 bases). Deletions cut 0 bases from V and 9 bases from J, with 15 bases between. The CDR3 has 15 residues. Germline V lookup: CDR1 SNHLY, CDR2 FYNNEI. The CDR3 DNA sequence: TGTGCCAGCAGTGAAGCGGGGGACTCCAAGACGCCCCAGCATTTT. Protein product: CASSEAGDSKTPQHF.

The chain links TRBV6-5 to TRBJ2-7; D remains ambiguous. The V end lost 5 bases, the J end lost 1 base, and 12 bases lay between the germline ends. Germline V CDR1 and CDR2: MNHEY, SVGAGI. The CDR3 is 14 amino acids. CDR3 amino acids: CASSPGLGSYEQYF. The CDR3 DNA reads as TGTGCCAGCAGTCCCGGTTTGGGTTCCTACGAGCAGTACTTC.

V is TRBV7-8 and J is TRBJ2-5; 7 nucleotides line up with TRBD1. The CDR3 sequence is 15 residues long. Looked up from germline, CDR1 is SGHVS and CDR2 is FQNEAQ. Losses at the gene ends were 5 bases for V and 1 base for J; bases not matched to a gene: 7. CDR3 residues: CASSGRQGTQETQYF. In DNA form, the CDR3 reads TGTGCCAGCAGCGGGCGACAGGGTACCCAAGAGACCCAGTACTTC.

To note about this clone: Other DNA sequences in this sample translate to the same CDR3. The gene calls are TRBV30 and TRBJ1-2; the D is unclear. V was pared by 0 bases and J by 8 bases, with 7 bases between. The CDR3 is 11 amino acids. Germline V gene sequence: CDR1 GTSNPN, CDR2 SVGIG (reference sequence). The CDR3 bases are TGTGCCTGGAGTGTTGGAGAGGGCTACACCTTC. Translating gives CAWSVGEGYTF.

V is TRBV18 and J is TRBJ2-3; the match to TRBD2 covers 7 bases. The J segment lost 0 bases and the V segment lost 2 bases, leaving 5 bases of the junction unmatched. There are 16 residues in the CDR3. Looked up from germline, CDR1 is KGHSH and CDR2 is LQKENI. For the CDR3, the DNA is TGTGCCAGCTCACCAAGGGAGGGAACCAGCACAGATACGCAGTATTTT. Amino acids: CASSPREGTSTDTQYF. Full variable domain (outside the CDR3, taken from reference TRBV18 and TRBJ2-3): NAGVMQNPRHLVRRRGQEARLRCSPMKGHSHVYWYRQLPEEGLKFMVYLQKENIIDESGMPKERFSAEFPKEGPSILRIQQVVRGDSAAYFCASSPREGTSTDTQYFGPGTRLTVL.

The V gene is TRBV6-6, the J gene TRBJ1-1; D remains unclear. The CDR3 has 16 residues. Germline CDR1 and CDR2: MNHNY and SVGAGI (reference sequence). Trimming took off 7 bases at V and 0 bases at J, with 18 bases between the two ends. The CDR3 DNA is TGTGCCAGCATCACCTATGGTAGGGCCCTGAACACTGAAGCTTTCTTT. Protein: CASITYGRALNTEAFF.

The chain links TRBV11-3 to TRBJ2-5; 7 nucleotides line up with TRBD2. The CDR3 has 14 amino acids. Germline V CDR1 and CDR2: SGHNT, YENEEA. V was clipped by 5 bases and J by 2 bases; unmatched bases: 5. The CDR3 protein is CASSTGTTQETQYF. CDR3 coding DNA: TGTGCCAGCAGCACCGGGACTACACAAGAGACCCAGTACTTC. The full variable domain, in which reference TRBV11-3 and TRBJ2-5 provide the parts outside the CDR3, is EAGVVQSPRYKIIEKKQPVAFWCNPISGHNTLYWYLQNLGQGPELLIRYENEEAVDDSQLPKDRFSAERLKGVDSTLKIQPAELGDSAVYLCASSTGTTQETQYFGPGTRLLVL.

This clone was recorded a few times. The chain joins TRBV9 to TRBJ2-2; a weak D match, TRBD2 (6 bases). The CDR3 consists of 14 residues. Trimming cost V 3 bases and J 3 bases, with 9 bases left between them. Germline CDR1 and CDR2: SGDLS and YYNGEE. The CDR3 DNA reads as TGTGCCAGCAGCGGAAGGAGGGACACCGGGGAGCTGTTTTTT. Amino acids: CASSGRRDTGELFF.

The DNA for the CDR3 is TGCGCCAGCAGCTTAGGGCCGCCCGACTCTGGGGCCAACGTCCTGACTTTC. This codes for CASSLGPPDSGANVLTF. J is TRBJ2-6 and V is TRBV5-1; the D is unclear. V was trimmed by 2 bases and J by 0 bases, leaving 12 bases between them. The CDR3 extends over 17 amino acids. Germline lookup yields CDR1 SGHRS and CDR2 YFSETQ.